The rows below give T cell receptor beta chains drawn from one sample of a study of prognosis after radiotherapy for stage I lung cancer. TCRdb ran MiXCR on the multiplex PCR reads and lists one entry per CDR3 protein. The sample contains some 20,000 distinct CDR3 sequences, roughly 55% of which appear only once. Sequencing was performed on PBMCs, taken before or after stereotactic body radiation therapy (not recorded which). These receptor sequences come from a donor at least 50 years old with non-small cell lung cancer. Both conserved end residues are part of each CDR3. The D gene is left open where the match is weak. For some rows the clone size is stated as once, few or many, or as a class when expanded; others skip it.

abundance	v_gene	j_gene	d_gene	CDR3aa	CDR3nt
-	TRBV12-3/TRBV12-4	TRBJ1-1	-	CASSSRPRVGEAFF	TGTGCCAGCAGTTCAAGGCCGCGGGTGGGTGAAGCTTTCTTT
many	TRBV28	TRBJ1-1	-	CASTEGTTEAFF	TGTGCCAGCACTGAGGGAACCACTGAAGCTTTCTTT
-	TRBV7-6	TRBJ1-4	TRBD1	CASRPRTGGEKMFF	TGTGCCAGCAGACCCCGGACAGGGGGAGAAAAAATGTTTTTT
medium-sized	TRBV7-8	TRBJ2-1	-	CASSAGSSQFF	TGTGCCAGCAGCGCGGGGTCAAGTCAGTTCTTC
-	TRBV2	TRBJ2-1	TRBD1	CASSPMTGRRFF	TGTGCCAGCAGTCCCATGACAGGGCGACGGTTCTTC
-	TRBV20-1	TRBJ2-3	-	CSAREVDTQYF	TGCAGTGCTAGAGAGGTAGATACGCAGTATTTT
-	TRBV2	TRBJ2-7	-	CASSEGGLDEQYF	TGTGCCAGCAGTGAAGGTGGGCTGGACGAGCAGTACTTC
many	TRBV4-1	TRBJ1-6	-	CASSQGSSPLHF	TGCGCCAGCAGCCAAGGGAGTTCACCCCTCCACTTT
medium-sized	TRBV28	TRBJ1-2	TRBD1	CASIRDRVLGGYTF	TGTGCCAGCATTCGGGACAGGGTATTGGGAGGCTACACCTTC
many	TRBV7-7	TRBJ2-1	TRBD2	CASSLGLAGNNEQFF	TGTGCTAGCAGCTTAGGACTAGCGGGGAACAATGAGCAGTTCTTC
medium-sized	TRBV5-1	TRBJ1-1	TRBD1	CASSTTGTAMNTEAFF	TGCGCCAGCAGCACGACCGGGACAGCTATGAACACTGAAGCTTTCTTT
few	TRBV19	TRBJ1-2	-	CASSMRGNNYGYTF	TGTGCCAGTAGTATGCGGGGAAATAACTATGGCTACACCTTC
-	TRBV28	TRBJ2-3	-	CASSTPDSSSDTQYF	TGTGCCAGCAGTACGCCGGACAGTTCCAGTGATACGCAGTATTTT
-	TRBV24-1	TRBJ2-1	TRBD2	CATSVGGGGRDEQFF	TGTGCCACCAGTGTAGGCGGGGGAGGCCGGGATGAGCAGTTCTTC
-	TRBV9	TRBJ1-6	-	CASSETDWGFPPHSPLHF	TGTGCCAGCAGCGAAACCGACTGGGGTTTTCCACCTCACTCACCCCTCCACTTT
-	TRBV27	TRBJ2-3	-	CASSWHSRTDTQYF	TGTGCCAGCAGTTGGCACTCGCGAACAGATACGCAGTATTTT
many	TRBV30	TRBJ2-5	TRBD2	CAWSDGLAGVETQYF	TGTGCCTGGAGTGACGGACTAGCGGGAGTTGAGACCCAGTACTTC
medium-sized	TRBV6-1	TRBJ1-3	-	CASSPGTEGNTIYF	TGTGCCAGCAGTCCCGGGACGGAGGGAAACACCATATATTTT
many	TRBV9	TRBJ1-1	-	CASSPHGRGGTEAFF	TGTGCCAGCAGCCCTCACGGGAGAGGAGGCACTGAAGCTTTCTTT
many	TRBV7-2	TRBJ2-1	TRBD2	CASSLGVLAGGGGYNEQFF	TGTGCCAGCAGCTTAGGGGTACTAGCGGGAGGAGGGGGGTACAATGAGCAGTTCTTC
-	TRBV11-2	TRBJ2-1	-	CASSLDQLAVSSYNEQFF	TGTGCCAGCAGCTTAGACCAGTTAGCGGTGAGCTCCTACAATGAGCAGTTCTTC
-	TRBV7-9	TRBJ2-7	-	CASSPRDNYEQYF	TGTGCCAGCAGCCCAAGGGACAACTACGAGCAGTACTTC
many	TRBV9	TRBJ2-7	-	CASSTTLDRWSGEQYF	TGTGCCAGCAGCACCACTTTGGACAGATGGAGCGGCGAGCAGTACTTC